This TCR beta chain was observed in a study of early T cells in non-severe SARS-CoV-2 infection. Study observations and caveats: Matching against VDJdb likely underestimated virus-specific expansions, favoring anti-spike CD8.

Unique molecular identifiers tagged individual cDNA molecules. TCRdb reprocessed the 5' RACE reads with MiXCR, giving one entry per CDR3 protein. The top ten clones hold roughly 4.2% of a sample with about 60,000 distinct CDR3 sequences, around 13% of them seen once. Looked up from germline, CDR1 is DFQATT and CDR2 is SNEGSKA (reference sequence). The CDR3 extends over 15 amino acids. After removal of 0 bases from V and 6 bases from J, the junction contained 7 bases not matched to a gene. As regards this clonotype: The target antigen is unknown.

This TCR derives from an adult who was a healthcare worker with PCR-confirmed SARS-CoV-2 infection or an uninfected control (not recorded which). Sequencing used whole blood. The rearrangement links TRBV20-1 to TRBJ2-2; 7 bases line up with TRBD1. Written as DNA, the CDR3 is TGCAGTGCTAGAGACCCAAGACAGGGCGCCGGGGAGCTGTTTTTT. Residues: CSARDPRQGAGELFF.